This T cell receptor beta chain was profiled in a study of cytomegalovirus exposure and HLA in healthy donors. Study background: The 100 million to 120 million unique TCR beta sequences, from about 170 million T cells, were found by an earlier analysis.

The study ran its PCR with 60 Vbeta and 13 Jbeta primers. Only in-frame clones appear in the TCRdb table, and some are missing; sequencing was by immunoSEQ multiplex PCR. Here the sample spans about 140,000 clones, less than 85% being singletons. Study-wide results and caveats: For cytomegalovirus status, the classifier reportedly gave diagnoses with high specificity and sensitivity. Per published accounts, TCR beta sequences correctly predicted the HLA-A and HLA-B alleles of most subjects.

About this clone: Antigen unknown.

J gave up 5 bases and V 0 bases, and 4 bases lay outside the gene matches. Germline V gives CDR1 SGDLS, CDR2 YYNGEE. The CDR3 length is 14 residues. J is TRBJ2-5 and V is TRBV9, with TRBD1 identical over 7 bases. The sample was PBMCs. The clonotype was recovered from a woman aged 50 to 60 in good health and CMV-seropositive. The DNA of the CDR3 is TGTGCCAGCAGCGTAGCGGGACAGCAGGAGACCCAGTACTTC. Translation: CASSVAGQQETQYF.